Only a few counts were recorded for the clone carrying this T cell receptor beta chain. RNA transcripts were the template for amplifying TCR beta CDR3 regions. The study used the HTBI primer set for a first-round RT-PCR of the TCR CDR3. TCRdb used MiXCR to reprocess the multiplex PCR reads, holding one entry per CDR3 protein. The data hold hundreds of thousands of distinct CDR3 sequences, with less than 20% observed a single time. CDR3 size: 15 residues. CDR1 and CDR2 (germline): LNHNV, YYDKDF (reference sequence). Trimming at V came to 1 base and at J to 1 base, leaving 2 bases not matched to a gene. Uncontrolled infection, other autoimmune disease, pregnancy or lactation led to exclusion. This entry comes from a study of T cells in Graves' hyperthyroidism and ophthalmopathy.

The receptor was isolated from a man aged 40-49 years with Graves' ophthalmopathy. Sequenced: blood. The chain recombines TRBV15 with TRBJ1-1; 8 bases fit TRBD1. The CDR3 DNA reads as TGTGCCACCAGCAGAGCGGGGACAGGGAACACTGAAGCTTTCTTT. It specifies CATSRAGTGNTEAFF.